Included here is one T cell receptor (beta chain) sequence, with context. Other DNA sequences in this specimen translate into the identical CDR3. Under the authors' procedure: The assay estimated nucleated cells by amplifying reference gene primers. Generated by immunoSEQ multiplex PCR, the TCRdb table keeps only in-frame clones and is missing some. For V, J and clone size, that table is used; D and trimming come from the DNA. The sample lists 25,000 to 30,000 clones, roughly 91% occurring once. The data derive from a study of blood T cell repertoires in COVID-19. On the study more broadly: Acute-phase and convalescent COVID-19 samples originated in the United States, Italy and Spain. From T cells, B-cell-depleted T cells, or PBMCs came the material, which was cDNA or gDNA.

V shed 5 bases and J 5 bases; nucleotides not matched to a gene: 4. CDR1 and CDR2 (germline): SGHTA, FQGTGA. The CDR3 has 14 amino acids. The sequence came from a human donor in a cohort sampled during active COVID-19. The donor label of this sample is uncertain. The chain carries TRBV7-3 and TRBJ1-1; 11 bases match TRBD1. What was sequenced was peripheral blood. In nucleotides, the CDR3 is TGTGCCAGCAGCCCCGGGACAGGGGGGACTGAAGCTTTCTTT. Translation: CASSPGTGGTEAFF.